The 32 T cell receptor beta chains below come from one sample, sequenced in a study of CD8 T cells in ankylosing spondylitis (dated by TCRdb to about 2017). The protocol used for the library was 5' RACE. This sample was sequenced with an Illumina HiSeq 2500. In TCRdb, the public reads were trimmed at Q25 with fastp and aligned with MiXCR, with productive beta chains retained. Every distinct CDR3 protein forms one entry, paired with its most common genes and DNA. This sample lists 250,000 to 350,000 distinct CDR3 sequences; 20% were detected once. Under 8.5% of the sample is in the top ten clones. The sample was blood, either unsorted or a sorted T cell fraction (not recorded which). All receptors come from a male donor with ankylosing spondylitis or in good health (not recorded which).

This clonotype was observed a handful of times. The genes are TRBV20-1 and TRBJ2-3, with D possibly matching TRBD1 (6 bases). The length of the CDR3 is 16 residues. The germline V and J ends were trimmed by 3 bases and 2 bases, with 18 bases remaining between them. Germline CDR1 is DFQATT and CDR2 is SNEGSKA (reference sequence). DNA of the CDR3: TGCAGTGCTAGGCCTAGATTGGGACACAACACAGATACGCAGTATTTT. Amino acids: CSARPRLGHNTDTQYF.

V usage is TRBV12-3 or TRBV12-4 and J usage is TRBJ1-2; 8 positions agree with TRBD1. CDR3 length: 14 residues. Trimming removed 3 bases from V and 7 bases from J; junction bases left unmatched: 7. The CDR3 loop is CASSFPGGEGGYTF. The CDR3 DNA reads as TGTGCCAGCAGTTTCCCAGGGGGCGAGGGTGGCTACACCTTC.

There are a few counts of this clonotype. This chain connects TRBV3-1 to TRBJ1-1; 8 nucleotides agree with TRBD1. V shed 5 bases and J 1 base; nucleotides not matched to a gene: 6. CDR1 is LGHDT, CDR2 YNNKEL, per germline (reference sequence). There are 15 residues in the CDR3. Here the CDR3 reads CASSTTGGQNTEAFF. In DNA, the CDR3 is TGTGCCAGCAGCACTACAGGGGGACAGAACACTGAAGCTTTCTTT. The whole variable domain, remainder taken from reference TRBV3-1 and TRBJ1-1, is DTAVSQTPKYLVTQMGNDKSIKCEQNLGHDTMYWYKQDSKKFLKIMFSYNNKELIINETVPNRFSPKSPDKAHLNLHINSLELGDSAVYFCASSTTGGQNTEAFFGQGTRLTVV.

This chain connects TRBV5-1 to TRBJ1-2, with 8 bases identical to TRBD1. V dropped 3 bases and J dropped 7; count of bases not matched to a gene: 8. This CDR3 has 14 residues. CDR1 is SGHRS and CDR2 is YFSETQ in the germline V gene. CDR3 sequence (DNA): TGCGCCAGCAGCTGGACAGGGACCAGGGGTGGCTACACCTTC. Amino acids: CASSWTGTRGGYTF.

The V gene is TRBV2, the J gene TRBJ2-1; D may be TRBD2 (7 bases). The CDR3 covers 15 residues. Germline lookup yields CDR1 SNHLY and CDR2 FYNNEI. V was clipped by 0 bases and J by 12 bases, with 18 bases between them. The CDR3 loop is CASSEALAGARPQFF. For the CDR3, the DNA is TGTGCCAGCAGTGAAGCGCTTGCGGGGGCGCGTCCGCAGTTCTTC.

V and J are TRBV7-9 and TRBJ2-1; 9 nucleotides line up with TRBD1. This CDR3 is 15 amino acids long. Germline CDR1 and CDR2: SEHNR and FQNEAQ (reference sequence). V was clipped by 0 bases and J by 7 bases; unmatched bases: 4. For the CDR3, the DNA is TGTGCCAGCAGCTTAGCCGGGACAGGGACGAATGAGCAGTTCTTC. It specifies CASSLAGTGTNEQFF.

The rearrangement uses TRBV5-1 and TRBJ1-1; unclear D gene. CDR1 is SGHRS, CDR2 YFSETQ, per germline. V lost 3 bases to trimming and J lost 5 bases, with 14 bases between them. The CDR3 contains 14 residues. The CDR3 region is CASSWEGFGTEAFF. DNA for the CDR3: TGCGCCAGCAGCTGGGAAGGTTTTGGGACTGAAGCTTTCTTT.

In this sample, this clonotype turned up a few times. The V call is TRBV5-1, the J call TRBJ1-6; maybe TRBD1 (6 bases). The CDR3 totals 15 residues. CDR1 and CDR2 (germline): SGHRS, YFSETQ. V lost 1 base, J lost 7 bases, and 12 bases lay in between. CDR3 region: CASSLQGIPNSPLHF. The CDR3 DNA reads as TGCGCCAGCAGCTTGCAGGGGATTCCGAATTCACCCCTCCACTTT.

V usage is TRBV6-1 and J usage is TRBJ1-4; no definite D call. CDR3 length: 11 residues. Between the trimmed V and J ends, which lost 6 bases and 8 bases, there was a span of 7 bases. Germline CDR1 and CDR2: MNHNS and SASEGT. This CDR3 reads CASSVPEKLFF. Written as DNA, the CDR3 is TGTGCCAGCAGCGTACCCGAAAAACTGTTTTTT.

This clonotype was counted only a few times. The chain joins TRBV6-4 to TRBJ2-1; 8 nucleotides align to TRBD2. The ends lost 5 bases at V and 6 bases at J; junction bases unmatched: 9. Per germline, CDR1 MRHNA and CDR2 SNTAGT. This CDR3 has 15 amino acids. The CDR3, as DNA: TGTGCCAGCAGTATGCGGGGGGATTCAGTCAATGAGCAGTTCTTC. Encoded protein: CASSMRGDSVNEQFF.

V usage is TRBV2 and J usage is TRBJ2-3; D gene uncertain. The germline CDR1 and CDR2 sequences are SNHLY and FYNNEI. The CDR3 has 10 amino acids. V was cut by 3 bases and J by 10 bases, with 5 bases left in between. The CDR3 DNA sequence: TGTGCCAGCAGTGAGGATTCGCAGTATTTT. Amino acid sequence: CASSEDSQYF.

This clonotype was found a few times. The chain uses TRBV5-6 and TRBJ2-3; TRBD2 matches at 10 bases. The CDR3 is made up of 16 amino acids. Germline V lookup: CDR1 SGHDT, CDR2 YYEEEE. V gave up 1 base and J gave up 5 bases; unmatched junction bases: 7. CDR3 protein: CASSLTLAGVIDTQYF. In DNA form, the CDR3 reads TGTGCCAGCAGCTTGACGCTAGCGGGAGTGATAGATACGCAGTATTTT.

V and J are TRBV10-3 and TRBJ1-5; D is unclear. V was shortened by 0 bases and J by 1 base, with 10 bases between the two germline ends. The CDR3 runs 16 residues. Germline-derived CDR1 and CDR2 are ENHRY and SYGVKD. CDR3 DNA sequence: TGTGCCATCAGTGAGTCCCATGGAGGAAGCAATCAGCCCCAGCATTTT. Translated: CAISESHGGSNQPQHF.

The rearrangement uses TRBV15 and TRBJ2-5, with D perhaps matching TRBD1 (5 bases). The CDR3 has 14 amino acids. CDR1 and CDR2 from the germline V gene are LNHNV and YYDKDF (reference sequence). Trimming removed 1 base from V and 7 bases from J, with 13 bases in between. The CDR3 reads CATSRGGAEGTQYF. The CDR3 DNA reads as TGTGCCACCAGCAGAGGTGGGGCAGAAGGGACCCAGTACTTC.

The chain is built from TRBV20-1 and TRBJ2-3; 13 bases line up with TRBD2. The CDR3 consists of 17 residues. CDR1 is DFQATT and CDR2 is SNEGSKA in the germline V gene (reference sequence). Unmatched junction bases numbered 6, after V lost 0 bases and J lost 3 bases. This CDR3 reads CSARDRLAGGWTDTQYF. The CDR3, as DNA: TGCAGTGCTAGAGACCGACTAGCGGGGGGTTGGACAGATACGCAGTATTTT.

This clonotype showed up just a few times. The rearrangement links TRBV20-1 to TRBJ1-6; D remains ambiguous. CDR1 and CDR2 from the germline V gene are DFQATT and SNEGSKA (reference sequence). V was clipped by 3 bases and J by 3 bases, with 12 bases between them. This CDR3 comprises 15 residues. The CDR3 sequence is CSASMPRHYNSPLHF. CDR3 in DNA: TGCAGTGCTAGTATGCCCAGGCACTATAATTCACCCCTCCACTTT.

The V gene is TRBV10-3, the J gene TRBJ1-2; 7 bases fit TRBD1. V trimming: 8 bases; J trimming: 0 bases; junction bases outside the gene matches: 3. Germline CDR1 and CDR2: ENHRY and SYGVKD. The CDR3 totals 13 residues. The CDR3 protein is CAIARGANYGYTF. CDR3 in DNA: TGTGCCATCGCCAGGGGGGCTAACTATGGCTACACCTTC.

The table lists this clonotype with many counts. The chain joins TRBV29-1 to TRBJ2-3; D gene unclear. The CDR3 contains 14 residues. Per the germline V gene, CDR1 is SQVTM and CDR2 is ANQGSEA. Trimming took 3 bases from V and 4 from J, leaving 14 bases between them. CDR3 DNA sequence: TGCAGCGTTGAGAATCCAGGAGCAGCAGATACGCAGTATTTT. It is translated as CSVENPGAADTQYF.

This clonotype was seen a few times. The chain employs TRBV20-1 and TRBJ1-2; 9 positions match TRBD1. V lost 5 bases, J lost 8 bases, and 3 bases stayed unmatched. The V gene's germline CDR1 is DFQATT and CDR2 SNEGSKA (reference sequence). The CDR3 is 11 amino acids. CDR3 in DNA: TGCAGTGCTGGGACAGGGAACGGCTACACCTTC. This sequence encodes CSAGTGNGYTF.

V usage is TRBV6-2 or TRBV6-3 and J usage is TRBJ2-7; a possible D gene is TRBD2 (5 bases). Germline V gene data show CDR1 as MNHEY and CDR2 as SVGEGT. Trimming took off 4 bases at V and 9 bases at J, with 10 bases between the two ends. The CDR3 is 11 amino acids. CDR3 amino acids: CASSSVGGQYV. The CDR3 DNA reads TGTGCCAGCAGTTCCGTCGGAGGGCAGTACGTC.

The chain couples TRBV7-9 to TRBJ2-3; D remains ambiguous. This CDR3 has 9 amino acids. Between the trimmed V and J ends, which lost 8 bases and 4 bases, there was a span of 1 base. Germline-derived CDR1 and CDR2 are SEHNR and FQNEAQ (reference sequence). For the CDR3, the DNA is TGTGCCAGCTCAGATACGCAGTATTTT. Translated, it gives CASSDTQYF.

In its sample, this clonotype was seen many times. The chain uses TRBV10-3 and TRBJ2-7; D is perhaps TRBD1 (5 bases). V was clipped by 3 bases and J by 10 bases, with 10 bases between them. Germline CDR1 ENHRY, CDR2 SYGVKD. CDR3 length: 11 amino acids. CDR3 protein: CAISEGANQYV. The CDR3 region has the DNA TGTGCCATCAGTGAAGGGGCCAACCAGTACGTC.

This rearrangement joins TRBV5-1 to TRBJ2-5; D ambiguous. The V and J ends lost 3 bases and 2 bases respectively, with 11 bases between them. CDR3 length: 14 residues. Germline V lookup: CDR1 SGHRS, CDR2 YFSETQ. CDR3 nucleotides: TGCGCCAGCAGCTCCGTAGGATCACAAGAGACCCAGTACTTC. Translation: CASSSVGSQETQYF.

The sample holds many counts of this clonotype. This chain links TRBV12-3 or TRBV12-4 with TRBJ1-4; D unresolved. This CDR3 has 16 residues. Trimming removed 5 bases from V and 5 bases from J, with 18 bases in between. CDR3 in amino acids: CASSPYTTGRNEKLFF. CDR3 DNA: TGTGCCAGCAGTCCGTACACGACCGGGAGGAATGAAAAACTGTTTTTT.

This clonotype has just a few counts. The chain has TRBV12-3 or TRBV12-4 and TRBJ1-2; D not resolved. V lost 6 bases to trimming and J lost 8 bases, with 10 bases between them. This CDR3 is built from 11 residues. CDR3 region: CASSPGLGYTF. As DNA, the CDR3 is TGTGCCAGCAGCCCCGGTTTGGGCTACACCTTC.

This chain joins TRBV3-1 and TRBJ2-1; 13 bases map to TRBD2. V shed 4 bases and J 4 bases; nucleotides not matched to a gene: 4. CDR1 LGHDT and CDR2 YNNKEL come from the germline V gene (reference sequence). This CDR3 spans 16 amino acids. The CDR3 here is CASSPPGLAGYNEQFF. The CDR3 nucleotides are TGTGCCAGCAGCCCCCCGGGACTAGCGGGATACAATGAGCAGTTCTTC.

This clonotype came up a few times. This chain links TRBV29-1 with TRBJ2-6, with unresolved D. Germline V CDR1 and CDR2: SQVTM, ANQGSEA. The CDR3 runs 14 residues. V lost 3 bases to trimming and J lost 0 bases, with 6 bases between them. DNA of the CDR3: TGCAGCGTTGATGTGAGCTCTGGGGCCAACGTCCTGACTTTC. Translated, it gives CSVDVSSGANVLTF. Drawing the rest from reference TRBV29-1 and TRBJ2-6, the complete variable domain is SAVISQKPSRDICQRGTSLTIQCQVDSQVTMMFWYRQQPGQSLTLIATANQGSEATYESGFVIDKFPISRPNLTFSTLTVSNMSPEDSSIYLCSVDVSSGANVLTFGAGSRLTVL.

A few counts support this clonotype. This rearrangement joins TRBV5-1 to TRBJ1-2; D perhaps matches TRBD1 (6 bases). Germline CDR1 is SGHRS and CDR2 is YFSETQ. V lost 0 bases and J lost 8, with 11 bases in between. This CDR3 spans 13 amino acids. The CDR3 region is CASSLDREDGYTF. As DNA, the CDR3 is TGCGCCAGCAGCTTGGACAGGGAAGACGGCTACACCTTC.

Written as DNA, the CDR3 is TGTGCCAGCAGTCCCTTGGTGCACGCTAGCGGGGTGAACACCGGGGAGCTGTTTTTT. Amino acid sequence: CASSPLVHASGVNTGELFF. V usage is TRBV2 and J usage is TRBJ2-2; 9 bases line up with TRBD2. Germline CDR1 is SNHLY and CDR2 is FYNNEI. This CDR3 spans 19 amino acids. J gave up 1 base and V 5 bases, and 14 bases lay outside the gene matches. Variable domain in full (rest from reference TRBV2 and TRBJ2-2): EPEVTQTPSHQVTQMGQEVILRCVPISNHLYFYWYRQILGQKVEFLVSFYNNEISEKSEIFDDQFSVERPDGSNFTLKIRSTKLEDSAMYFCASSPLVHASGVNTGELFFGEGSRLTVL.

The chain uses TRBV7-3 and TRBJ2-5; D not resolved. Trimming cost V 1 base and J 2 bases, with 5 bases left between them. This CDR3 spans 13 amino acids. The germline V gene has CDR1 SGHTA and CDR2 FQGTGA. CDR3: CASSLMGQETQYF. The CDR3 region has the DNA TGTGCCAGCAGCTTAATGGGTCAAGAGACCCAGTACTTC. Filled out from reference TRBV7-3 and TRBJ2-5, the complete variable domain reads GAGVSQTPSNKVTEKGKYVELRCDPISGHTALYWYRQSLGQGPEFLIYFQGTGAADDSGLPNDRFFAVRPEGSVSTLKIQRTERGDSAVYLCASSLMGQETQYFGPGTRLLVL.

This clonotype was detected a few times. The V and J genes are TRBV6-2 or TRBV6-3 and TRBJ1-5; no reliable D call. Germline CDR1 MNHEY, CDR2 SVGEGT. Trimming shortened V by 0 bases and J by 4 bases, and 4 bases separated the two germline ends. The CDR3 is 13 residues long. The CDR3 here is CASSYSQNQPQHF. The CDR3 DNA follows: TGTGCCAGCAGTTACTCCCAGAATCAGCCCCAGCATTTT.

There are many counts of this clonotype. This chain connects TRBV12-3 or TRBV12-4 to TRBJ2-2; 7 nucleotides line up with TRBD2. Trimming at V came to 6 bases and at J to 5 bases, leaving 12 bases not matched to a gene. The length of the CDR3 is 16 residues. CDR3 sequence reads: CASSRAGQRGTGELFF. CDR3 nucleotides: TGTGCCAGCAGCCGTGCGGGCCAGCGGGGAACCGGGGAGCTGTTTTTT.